Here is one TCR beta chain with its context. These data belong to a study of blood T cell repertoires in COVID-19. Study at large: Both acute and convalescent COVID-19 samples were obtained from the United States, Italy and Spain.

The V and J ends lost 0 bases and 8 bases respectively, with 12 bases between them. The CDR3 length is 14 residues. CDR1 is SGHRS and CDR2 is YFSETQ in the germline V gene. The repertoire was sequenced with immunoSEQ multiplex PCR; TCRdb's copy has only in-frame clones and lacks some. This sample has 350,000 or so clones, with about 90% found just once. This chain connects TRBV5-1 to TRBJ2-1; D is possibly TRBD2 (5 bases). This TCR came from a woman in her twenties or thirties who had recovered from COVID-19. Material for sequencing was PBMCs or T cells enriched from blood (not recorded which). The CDR3 DNA reads TGCGCCAGCAGCTTGGAGGAGGTATACGATGAGCAGTTCTTC. It encodes CASSLEEVYDEQFF.